This is a list of T cell receptor beta chains from one sample in a study of identical twins. TCRdb ran MiXCR on the 5' RACE reads and lists one entry per CDR3 protein. The profile shows about 530,000 distinct CDR3 sequences, around 15% of them singletons. The sample was also linked to a second study, of yellow fever vaccine responses in identical twins.

Input material: CD4+ T cells sorted from blood. The receptors were sampled from a young woman in good health. Each CDR3 is given with its conserved first and last residue. Each record gives: J gene, clone size, V gene, D gene, CDR3 protein, CDR3 DNA. A D gene is named only where the DNA matches it firmly. Clone size is shown for a subset of rows, as once, few, many or a class of expanded clone.

TRBJ2-7,many,TRBV12-3/TRBV12-4,-,CASSLFGQAYEQYF,TGTGCCAGCAGTTTATTCGGGCAGGCCTACGAGCAGTACTTC
TRBJ2-5,-,TRBV6-5,TRBD2,CASSYGYSGLAGRVETQYF,TGTGCCAGCAGTTACGGATATTCGGGACTAGCGGGTCGGGTAGAGACCCAGTACTTC
TRBJ2-1,-,TRBV5-5,-,CASSLVGAAYYNEQFF,TGTGCCAGCAGCTTGGTGGGAGCCGCTTACTACAATGAGCAGTTCTTC
TRBJ2-7,few,TRBV7-9,TRBD2,CASSLPLTSGKGYF,TGTGCCAGCAGCTTACCCCTGACTAGCGGGAAGGGGTACTTC
TRBJ2-7,-,TRBV4-2,-,CASSQGGTSDYEQYF,TGTGCCAGCAGCCAAGGAGGGACTTCCGACTACGAGCAGTACTTC
TRBJ2-2,many,TRBV2,-,CASSELMAGELFF,TGTGCCAGCAGTGAACTAATGGCCGGGGAGCTGTTTTTT
TRBJ2-4,few,TRBV3-1,-,CASSQTGLAKNIQYF,TGTGCCAGCAGCCAAACGGGGCTAGCCAAAAACATTCAGTACTTC
TRBJ2-2,-,TRBV20-1,-,CSARVGFERGGPGELFF,TGCAGTGCTAGAGTGGGTTTTGAGCGTGGGGGGCCCGGGGAGCTGTTTTTT
TRBJ2-2,few,TRBV12-3/TRBV12-4,TRBD1,CASSLAETGVGTGELFF,TGTGCCAGCAGTTTAGCAGAGACAGGGGTTGGCACCGGGGAGCTGTTTTTT
TRBJ2-2,-,TRBV20-1,TRBD2,CSATGTSGVTNTGELFF,TGCAGTGCTACCGGGACTAGCGGGGTCACGAACACCGGGGAGCTGTTTTTT
TRBJ2-1,once,TRBV10-1,TRBD2,CASSDSTSGGKEQFF,TGCGCCAGCAGTGACTCTACTAGCGGGGGTAAGGAGCAGTTCTTC
TRBJ2-1,-,TRBV27,-,CASRDILSEQFF,TGTGCCAGCAGGGACATCTTGAGTGAGCAGTTCTTC
TRBJ1-1,few,TRBV12-3/TRBV12-4,-,CASSFRGPGTEAFF,TGTGCCAGCAGTTTTCGGGGGCCCGGCACTGAAGCTTTCTTT
TRBJ2-7,-,TRBV5-1,TRBD2,CASSEGLAGGPWEQYF,TGCGCCAGCAGCGAAGGACTAGCGGGAGGGCCTTGGGAGCAGTACTTC
TRBJ2-7,few,TRBV7-9,-,CASSFRGNYEQYF,TGTGCCAGCAGCTTTAGGGGAAACTACGAGCAGTACTTC
TRBJ2-7,-,TRBV27,-,CASSLGRGQYEQYF,TGTGCCAGCAGTTTAGGGCGGGGCCAATACGAGCAGTACTTC
TRBJ2-5,many,TRBV3-1,-,CASSPLFSRETQYF,TGTGCCAGCAGCCCCCTCTTTTCTCGGGAGACCCAGTACTTC
TRBJ1-4,once,TRBV20-1,-,CSATRDGRDEKLFF,TGCAGTGCTACCCGGGACGGAAGAGATGAAAAACTGTTTTTT
TRBJ2-1,-,TRBV7-6,TRBD2,CASSAGLAGGWEQFF,TGTGCCAGCAGCGCTGGACTAGCGGGGGGTTGGGAGCAGTTCTTC
TRBJ2-3,few,TRBV20-1,-,CSAGTPTDTQYF,TGCAGTGCTGGGACACCCACAGATACGCAGTATTTT
TRBJ2-7,few,TRBV3-1,-,CASGGGSYEQYF,TGTGCCAGCGGTGGGGGCTCTTACGAGCAGTACTTC
TRBJ1-2,-,TRBV20-1,TRBD1,CSASRGPVGYGYTF,TGCAGTGCTAGCAGGGGGCCAGTAGGCTATGGCTACACCTTC
TRBJ1-1,-,TRBV29-1,-,CSVGRDKTGINTEAFF,TGCAGCGTCGGTAGGGATAAGACAGGAATCAACACTGAAGCTTTCTTT
TRBJ1-3,few,TRBV5-1,-,CASSEGPPGSGNTIYF,TGCGCCAGCAGCGAAGGACCCCCGGGATCTGGAAACACCATATATTTT
TRBJ1-1,-,TRBV10-3,-,CAISDPGRTNTEAFF,TGTGCCATCAGTGATCCCGGTCGAACGAACACTGAAGCTTTCTTT
TRBJ2-1,few,TRBV4-2,TRBD2,CASSPEGTSGNDEQFF,TGTGCCAGCAGCCCAGAGGGGACTAGCGGGAACGATGAGCAGTTCTTC
TRBJ1-2,-,TRBV12-3/TRBV12-4,-,CASTDLQGLGYTF,TGTGCCAGCACCGATTTACAGGGTCTTGGCTACACCTTC
TRBJ1-2,few,TRBV29-1,-,CSVGRVGGYTF,TGCAGCGTTGGCAGGGTTGGTGGCTACACCTTC
TRBJ2-3,many,TRBV20-1,-,CSATPTGMRGTDTQYF,TGCAGTGCTACCCCCACAGGGATGAGGGGCACAGATACGCAGTATTTT